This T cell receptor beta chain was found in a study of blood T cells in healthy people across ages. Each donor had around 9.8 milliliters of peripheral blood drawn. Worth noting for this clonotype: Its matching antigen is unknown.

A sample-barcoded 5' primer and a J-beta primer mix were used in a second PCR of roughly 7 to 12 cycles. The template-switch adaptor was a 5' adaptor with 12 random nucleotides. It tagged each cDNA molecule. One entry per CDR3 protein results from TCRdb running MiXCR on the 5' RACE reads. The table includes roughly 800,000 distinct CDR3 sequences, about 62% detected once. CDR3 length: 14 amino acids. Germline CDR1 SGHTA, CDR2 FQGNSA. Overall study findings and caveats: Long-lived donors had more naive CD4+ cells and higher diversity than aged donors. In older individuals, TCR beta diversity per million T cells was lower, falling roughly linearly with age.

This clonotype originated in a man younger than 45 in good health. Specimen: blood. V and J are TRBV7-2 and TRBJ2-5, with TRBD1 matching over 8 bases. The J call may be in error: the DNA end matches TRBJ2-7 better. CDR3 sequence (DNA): TGTGCCAGCAGCTGGGACAGGCAATACTACGAGCAGTACTTC. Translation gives CASSWDRQYYEQYF.